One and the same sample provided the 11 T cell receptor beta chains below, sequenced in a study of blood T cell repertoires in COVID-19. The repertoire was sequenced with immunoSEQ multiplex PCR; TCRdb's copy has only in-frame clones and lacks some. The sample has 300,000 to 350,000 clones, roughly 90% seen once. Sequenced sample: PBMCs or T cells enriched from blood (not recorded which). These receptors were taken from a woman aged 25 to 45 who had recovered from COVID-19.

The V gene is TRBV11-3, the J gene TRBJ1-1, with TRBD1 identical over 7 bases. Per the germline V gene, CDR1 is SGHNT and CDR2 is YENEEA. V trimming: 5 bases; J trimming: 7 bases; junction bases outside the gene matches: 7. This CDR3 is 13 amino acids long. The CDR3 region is CASSMTGSGEAFF. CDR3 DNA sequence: TGTGCCAGCAGCATGACAGGGAGTGGTGAAGCTTTCTTT.

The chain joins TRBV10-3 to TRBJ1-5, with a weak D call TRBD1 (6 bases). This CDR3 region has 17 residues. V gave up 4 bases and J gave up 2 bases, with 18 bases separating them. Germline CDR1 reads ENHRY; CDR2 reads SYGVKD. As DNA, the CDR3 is TGTGCCATCAGTGGAAGGCCTGGGGGCGCCGGCAATCAGCCCCAGCATTTT. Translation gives CAISGRPGGAGNQPQHF.

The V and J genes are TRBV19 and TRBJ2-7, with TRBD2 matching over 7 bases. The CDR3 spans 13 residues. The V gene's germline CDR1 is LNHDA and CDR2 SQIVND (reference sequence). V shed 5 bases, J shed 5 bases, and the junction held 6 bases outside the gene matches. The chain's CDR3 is CASSGNGGDEQYF. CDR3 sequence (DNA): TGTGCCAGTAGTGGAAATGGGGGGGACGAGCAGTACTTC.

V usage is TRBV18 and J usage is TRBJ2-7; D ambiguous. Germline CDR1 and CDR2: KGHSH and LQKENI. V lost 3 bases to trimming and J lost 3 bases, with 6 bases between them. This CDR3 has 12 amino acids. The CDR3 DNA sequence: TGTGCCAGCTCACCCCCGGGCTACGAGCAGTACTTC. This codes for CASSPPGYEQYF.

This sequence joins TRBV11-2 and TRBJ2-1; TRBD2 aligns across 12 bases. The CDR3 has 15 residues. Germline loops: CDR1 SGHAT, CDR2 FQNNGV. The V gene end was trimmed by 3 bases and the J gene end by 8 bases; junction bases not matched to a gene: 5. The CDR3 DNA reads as TGTGCCAGCAGCTTCGGGACTAGCGGGTATTATGAGCAGTTCTTC. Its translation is CASSFGTSGYYEQFF.

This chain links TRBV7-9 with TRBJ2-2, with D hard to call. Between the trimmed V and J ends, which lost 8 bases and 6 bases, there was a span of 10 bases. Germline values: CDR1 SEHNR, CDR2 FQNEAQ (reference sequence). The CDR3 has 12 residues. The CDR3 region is CASSTPPGELFF. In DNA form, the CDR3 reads TGTGCCAGCTCTACCCCGCCCGGGGAGCTGTTTTTT. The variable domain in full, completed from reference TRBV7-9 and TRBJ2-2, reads DTGVSQNPRHKITKRGQNVTFRCDPISEHNRLYWYRQTLGQGPEFLTYFQNEAQLEKSRLLSDRFSAERPKGSFSTLEIQRTEQGDSAMYLCASSTPPGELFFGEGSRLTVL.

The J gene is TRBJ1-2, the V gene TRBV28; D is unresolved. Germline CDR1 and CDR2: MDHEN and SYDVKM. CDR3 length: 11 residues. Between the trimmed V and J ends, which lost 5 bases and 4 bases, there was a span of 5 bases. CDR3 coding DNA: TGTGCCAGCAGTCCAATCTATGGCTACACCTTC. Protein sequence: CASSPIYGYTF.

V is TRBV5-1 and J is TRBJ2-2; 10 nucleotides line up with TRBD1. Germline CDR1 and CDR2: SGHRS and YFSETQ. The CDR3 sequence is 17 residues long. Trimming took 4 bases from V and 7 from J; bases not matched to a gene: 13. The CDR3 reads CASSVPGQGLLGGELFF. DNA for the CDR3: TGCGCCAGCAGCGTGCCGGGACAGGGGCTTTTAGGCGGGGAGCTGTTTTTT. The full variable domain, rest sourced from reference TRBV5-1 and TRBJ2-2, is KAGVTQTPRYLIKTRGQQVTLSCSPISGHRSVSWYQQTPGQGLQFLFEYFSETQRNKGNFPGRFSGRQFSNSRSEMNVSTLELGDSALYLCASSVPGQGLLGGELFFGEGSRLTVL.

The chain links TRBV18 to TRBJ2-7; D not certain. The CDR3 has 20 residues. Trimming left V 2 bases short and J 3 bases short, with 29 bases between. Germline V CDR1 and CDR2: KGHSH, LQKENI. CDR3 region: CASSPESHRMIQKSNYEQYF. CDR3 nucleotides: TGTGCCAGCTCACCAGAATCCCACCGCATGATACAAAAATCCAACTACGAGCAGTACTTC. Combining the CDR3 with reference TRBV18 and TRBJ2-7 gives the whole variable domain NAGVMQNPRHLVRRRGQEARLRCSPMKGHSHVYWYRQLPEEGLKFMVYLQKENIIDESGMPKERFSAEFPKEGPSILRIQQVVRGDSAAYFCASSPESHRMIQKSNYEQYFGPGTRLTVT.

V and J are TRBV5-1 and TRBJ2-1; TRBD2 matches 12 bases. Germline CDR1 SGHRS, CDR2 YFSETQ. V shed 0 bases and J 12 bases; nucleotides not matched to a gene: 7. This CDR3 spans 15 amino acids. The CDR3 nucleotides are TGCGCCAGCAGCTTGGGTCAACTAGCGGGAGGATCGCAGTTCTTC. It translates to CASSLGQLAGGSQFF. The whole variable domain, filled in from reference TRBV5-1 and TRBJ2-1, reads KAGVTQTPRYLIKTRGQQVTLSCSPISGHRSVSWYQQTPGQGLQFLFEYFSETQRNKGNFPGRFSGRQFSNSRSEMNVSTLELGDSALYLCASSLGQLAGGSQFFGPGTRLTVL.

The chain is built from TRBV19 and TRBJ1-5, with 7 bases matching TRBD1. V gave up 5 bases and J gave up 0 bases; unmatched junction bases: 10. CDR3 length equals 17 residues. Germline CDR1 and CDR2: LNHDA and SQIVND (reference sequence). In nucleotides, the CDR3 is TGTGCCAGTAGTCCGGCGGGGACAGCCTATAGCAATCAGCCCCAGCATTTT. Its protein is CASSPAGTAYSNQPQHF.